The entry below describes one T cell receptor (beta chain). Authors' data handling: Amplification from reference gene primers served as the basis for estimated nucleated cell counts. Using immunoSEQ multiplex PCR, the repertoire was profiled, and TCRdb retains in-frame clones only, with some absent. D and trimming were read from the DNA, whereas the V and J calls and clone size are those reported in that table. In the table there are hundreds of thousands of clones, approximately 77% of which are singletons. The entry originates in a study of blood T cell repertoires in COVID-19. As for the study in general: Donors in the United States, Italy and Spain gave samples during acute or convalescent COVID-19. PBMCs, B-cell-depleted T cells, or T cells were the source of the cDNA or gDNA that made up the material.

CDR3 length: 14 residues. Germline CDR1 SGHRS, CDR2 YFSETQ. The germline V and J ends were trimmed by 3 bases and 3 bases, with 10 bases remaining between them. The material sequenced was peripheral blood. The rearrangement joins TRBV5-1 to TRBJ1-3, with D unresolved. The TCR comes from a woman aged 80 or over with acute or convalescent COVID-19. CDR3 sequence: CASSYGVDGNTIYF. As DNA, the CDR3 is TGCGCCAGCAGCTACGGGGTAGATGGAAACACCATATATTTT.